This entry concerns a single T cell receptor beta chain. What this receptor recognizes is not known. Base qualities are not recorded, but no much larger clone differs from it by a single base. This specimen belongs to a study of technical replicates of blood from a few donors listed by TCRdb under 2017. Libraries came from the immunoSEQ multiplex PCR assay. TCRdb stores this immuneACCESS table with in-frame sequences only. Part of the clones is absent; in the studies checked, under half of the shortfall reflects unresolved V genes, and no reason is known for the rest. For this sample there are about 81,000 clones; approximately 94% appear just once. 0.36% of the sample lies in the top ten. The CDR3 starts with the cysteine, ends with the phenylalanine, and has 17 residues. This entry keeps only the CDR3 DNA: 51 bases, framed from base 1. V is trimmed back by 6 bases and J by 1 base, and the junction contains 12 bases that no gene match accounts for. The germline V gene gives CDR1 as MDHEN and CDR2 as SYDVKM.

This TCR was recovered from a human donor in good health. Recombination connected TRBV28 to TRBJ1-3; 7 nucleotides in the junction match TRBD1. The source material was T cells isolated from PBMCs. The DNA reads TGTGCCAGCAGCCGAGCCGTGGGACAGCCATCTGGAAACACCATATATTTT. Its protein reads: CASSRAVGQPSGNTIYF.